The 32 T cell receptor beta chains below all came from one sample that was sequenced in a study of blood T cell repertoires in COVID-19. Assay used: immunoSEQ multiplex PCR; TCRdb lists only in-frame clones, some missing. The table has 310,000 or so clones, about 90% seen once. Sequenced: PBMCs or T cells enriched from blood (not recorded which). The receptors originated from a woman aged 18-35 years with acute COVID-19.

V and J are TRBV18 and TRBJ2-7; possible D gene TRBD2, 7 bases. Per the germline V gene, CDR1 is KGHSH and CDR2 is LQKENI. CDR3 size: 18 residues. V was trimmed by 3 bases and J by 2 bases, leaving 23 bases between them. CDR3 coding DNA: TGTGCCAGCTCACCCTCGGGAGGAGGGGGAGTAAAAGCCTACGAGCAGTACTTC. Amino acids: CASSPSGGGGVKAYEQYF. The whole variable domain, remainder taken from reference TRBV18 and TRBJ2-7, is NAGVMQNPRHLVRRRGQEARLRCSPMKGHSHVYWYRQLPEEGLKFMVYLQKENIIDESGMPKERFSAEFPKEGPSILRIQQVVRGDSAAYFCASSPSGGGGVKAYEQYFGPGTRLTVT.

In its sample, this clone was seen a few times. This chain connects TRBV19 to TRBJ1-5; 8 bases are a match to TRBD1. The trim removed 7 bases at V and 3 bases at J, leaving 8 bases unmatched. Germline V CDR1 and CDR2: LNHDA, SQIVND (reference sequence). The CDR3 covers 15 residues. DNA of the CDR3: TGTGCCAGTACCAAGGACAGGGCGGACAATCAGCCCCAGCATTTT. It yields the protein CASTKDRADNQPQHF.

The rearrangement joins TRBV28 to TRBJ1-4, with D perhaps matching TRBD1 (5 bases). The CDR3 sequence is 13 residues long. The V gene's germline CDR1 is MDHEN and CDR2 SYDVKM. V lost 8 bases, J lost 5 bases, and 12 bases lay in between. CDR3 protein: CASVGLRNEKLFF. CDR3 bases: TGTGCCAGCGTGGGGCTCAGAAATGAAAAACTGTTTTTT.

This clone has just one count. The chain carries TRBV2 and TRBJ2-3; 8 bases are shared with TRBD2. The CDR3 contains 17 residues. With V trimmed by 3 bases and J by 0 bases, 8 bases remained unmatched. Per germline, CDR1 SNHLY and CDR2 FYNNEI. CDR3 sequence: CASSDLLAGYSTDTQYF. DNA of the CDR3: TGTGCCAGCAGTGATCTCCTAGCGGGTTACAGCACAGATACGCAGTATTTT.

The gene calls are TRBV30 and TRBJ1-1; D not resolved. Trimming shortened V by 5 bases and J by 4 bases, and 17 bases separated the two germline ends. The CDR3 totals 14 residues. Germline CDR1 GTSNPN, CDR2 SVGIG (reference sequence). DNA for the CDR3: TGTGCCTGGGACTACGGTGGCGAGAGCACTGAAGCTTTCTTT. The encoded protein is CAWDYGGESTEAFF.

V gene TRBV10-1 combines with J gene TRBJ2-7, with D tentatively TRBD1 (6 bases). Trimming stripped 0 bases from V and 10 bases from J, with 13 bases between. The V gene's germline CDR1 is WNHNN and CDR2 SYGVQD (reference sequence). The CDR3 extends over 13 amino acids. Here the CDR3 reads CASSESGASFQYF. The CDR3 DNA reads as TGCGCCAGCAGTGAGTCGGGGGCTAGCTTTCAGTACTTC.

V is TRBV24-1 and J is TRBJ1-2, with 11 bases aligning to TRBD1. V was clipped by 7 bases and J by 8 bases; unmatched bases: 5. The CDR3 spans 13 residues. Germline loops: CDR1 KGHDR, CDR2 SFDVKD. In nucleotides, the CDR3 is TGTGCCACCAGACCGGGACAGGGGGAGGGCTACACCTTC. Encoded protein: CATRPGQGEGYTF.

The chain uses TRBV11-2 and TRBJ2-7; TRBD2 agrees at 8 bases. Trimming removed 0 bases from V and 3 bases from J; junction bases left unmatched: 4. Germline V gene sequence: CDR1 SGHAT, CDR2 FQNNGV. The CDR3 sequence is 15 residues long. DNA for the CDR3: TGTGCCAGCAGCTTAGAGCGGGGGGAGTACTACGAGCAGTACTTC. Translation: CASSLERGEYYEQYF.

The V gene is TRBV7-8, the J gene TRBJ2-4, with TRBD2 identical over 12 bases. CDR3 length: 17 amino acids. The germline V gene has CDR1 SGHVS and CDR2 FQNEAQ. V shed 0 bases, J shed 5 bases, and the junction held 5 bases outside the gene matches. CDR3 DNA: TGTGCCAGCAGCTTAGCGTTTGGACTAGCGGGACAAAACATTCAGTACTTC. Its protein product is CASSLAFGLAGQNIQYF.

This chain uses TRBV28 with TRBJ1-2, with 9 nucleotides matching TRBD1. The V gene end was trimmed by 5 bases and the J gene end by 6 bases; junction bases not matched to a gene: 10. Germline-derived CDR1 and CDR2 are MDHEN and SYDVKM. The CDR3 is made up of 15 amino acids. The CDR3 DNA follows: TGTGCCAGCAGTCCTCACTGGACAGGGGCGAATGGCTACACCTTC. This sequence encodes CASSPHWTGANGYTF.

This clone was counted a few times. The chain couples TRBV10-3 to TRBJ1-2; TRBD1 aligns across 7 bases. Germline CDR1 and CDR2: ENHRY and SYGVKD. Unmatched junction bases numbered 13, after V lost 6 bases and J lost 0 bases. This CDR3 spans 17 amino acids. The CDR3 reads CAIRERDRLLANYGYTF. Here the CDR3 DNA reads TGTGCCATCAGGGAACGGGACAGACTCCTAGCTAACTATGGCTACACCTTC.

This clone was detected once. The genes are TRBV27 and TRBJ2-7; a possible D gene is TRBD1 (6 bases). There are 12 residues in the CDR3. With 5 bases removed from V and 3 bases from J, the gap between germline ends came to 8 bases. From germline, CDR1 is MNHEY and CDR2 SMNVEV (reference sequence). As DNA, the CDR3 is TGTGCCAGCAGTGAACAGGGCTACGAGCAGTACTTC. Its protein is CASSEQGYEQYF.

V usage is TRBV19 and J usage is TRBJ2-7; TRBD1 aligns across 7 bases. The junction had 8 bases not matched to a gene; V was cut back by 9 bases and J by 3 bases. The germline gives CDR1 LNHDA, CDR2 SQIVND (reference sequence). The CDR3 totals 13 residues. The CDR3 DNA reads TGTGCCAGCCGCCGGGACAGCCTCTACGAGCAGTACTTC. Translated: CASRRDSLYEQYF.

The V call is TRBV9, the J call TRBJ2-1; 7 bases align to TRBD2. The CDR3 runs to 14 residues. CDR1 is SGDLS and CDR2 is YYNGEE in the germline V gene. V shed 4 bases, J shed 8 bases, and the junction held 9 bases outside the gene matches. The chain's CDR3 is CASSRAGVIDEQFF. For the CDR3, the DNA is TGTGCCAGCAGCAGGGCGGGAGTCATCGATGAGCAGTTCTTC.

The chain combines TRBV5-1 with TRBJ2-5; 15 bases line up with TRBD2. Unmatched junction bases numbered 4, after V lost 0 bases and J lost 4 bases. The V gene's germline CDR1 is SGHRS and CDR2 YFSETQ. CDR3 length: 17 amino acids. CDR3 sequence: CASSLGTSGRATETQYF. The DNA for the CDR3 is TGCGCCAGCAGCTTGGGGACTAGCGGGAGGGCCACAGAGACCCAGTACTTC.

The genes are TRBV19 and TRBJ1-4; tentative D call: TRBD1 (5 bases). Trimming took off 5 bases at V and 8 bases at J, with 12 bases between the two ends. Per the germline V gene, CDR1 is LNHDA and CDR2 is SQIVND (reference sequence). This CDR3 region has 13 residues. The CDR3 spells CASSDRRGEKLFF. Written as DNA, the CDR3 is TGTGCCAGTAGTGACAGACGGGGGGAAAAACTGTTTTTT.

The V call is TRBV4-1, the J call TRBJ2-7; D remains ambiguous. V lost 1 base and J 3 bases, leaving 10 bases between the germline ends. The CDR3 is made up of 14 amino acids. Germline CDR1 and CDR2: MGHRA and YSYEKL. CDR3 nucleotides: TGCGCCAGCAGCCAAGGTTACGTACTCTACGAGCAGTACTTC. Protein sequence: CASSQGYVLYEQYF.

The gene calls are TRBV4-3 and TRBJ1-4; TRBD1 aligns across 8 bases. The germline CDR1 and CDR2 sequences are LGHNA and YSLEER. V dropped 4 bases and J dropped 7; count of bases not matched to a gene: 11. The CDR3 has 16 residues. CDR3 nucleotide sequence: TGCGCCAGCAGCCCGGGACAGGTCAGGGGGGGTGAAAAACTGTTTTTT. Its translation is CASSPGQVRGGEKLFF.

The chain couples TRBV7-2 to TRBJ2-1; maybe TRBD1 (6 bases). The CDR3 is made up of 15 amino acids. Germline V CDR1 and CDR2: SGHTA, FQGNSA. The V and J ends lost 4 bases and 1 base respectively, with 11 bases between them. The CDR3 DNA follows: TGTGCCAGCAGCTCCACAGGGACGTCCTACAATGAGCAGTTCTTC. This translates into CASSSTGTSYNEQFF.

The V call is TRBV24-1, the J call TRBJ2-7; 8 bases are a match to TRBD1. Losses at the gene ends were 2 bases for V and 2 bases for J; bases not matched to a gene: 7. This CDR3 has 16 residues. The V gene's germline CDR1 is KGHDR and CDR2 SFDVKD. CDR3 in DNA: TGTGCCACCAGTGATTCCGCGGGACAGGTTACCTACGAGCAGTACTTC. Amino acid sequence: CATSDSAGQVTYEQYF.

This chain's CDR3 is CASSPGQLLYEQYF. The DNA for the CDR3 is TGTGCCAGCAGCCCGGGACAATTACTCTACGAGCAGTACTTC. The chain recombines TRBV6-5 with TRBJ2-7; D is perhaps TRBD1 (6 bases). V dropped 6 bases and J dropped 3 bases, with 15 bases sitting between them. The length of the CDR3 is 14 residues. The germline V gene has CDR1 MNHEY and CDR2 SVGAGI.

This rearrangement joins TRBV28 to TRBJ1-1; D is possibly TRBD1 (6 bases). The CDR3 runs to 14 residues. The germline V gene has CDR1 MDHEN and CDR2 SYDVKM. V was cut by 2 bases and J by 5 bases, with 12 bases left in between. CDR3 protein: CASSLGGDGTEAFF. DNA for the CDR3: TGTGCCAGCAGTTTAGGGGGCGATGGGACTGAAGCTTTCTTT. The full variable domain, in which reference TRBV28 and TRBJ1-1 provide the parts outside the CDR3, is DVKVTQSSRYLVKRTGEKVFLECVQDMDHENMFWYRQDPGLGLRLIYFSYDVKMKEKGDIPEGYSVSREKKERFSLILESASTNQTSMYLCASSLGGDGTEAFFGQGTRLTVV.

A single count supports this clone. The chain has TRBV10-2 and TRBJ1-2; tentative D call: TRBD1 (6 bases). V was pared by 4 bases and J by 8 bases, with 20 bases between. CDR3 length: 15 residues. The germline CDR1 and CDR2 sequences are WSHSY and SAAADI. Written as DNA, the CDR3 is TGCGCCAGCAGTGGGGCCAGGGGATCCCTGGAGGGCTACACCTTC. This gives the protein CASSGARGSLEGYTF.

This sequence joins TRBV19 and TRBJ2-2, with 11 bases matching TRBD1. J was trimmed by 5 bases and V by 7 bases; bases with no gene match: 9. The germline V gene encodes CDR1 LNHDA and CDR2 SQIVND (reference sequence). The CDR3 contains 16 residues. CDR3 DNA sequence: TGTGCCAGTACCCTCATAGGACAGGGGGCGACCGGGGAGCTGTTTTTT. Residues: CASTLIGQGATGELFF.

The rearrangement uses TRBV10-1 and TRBJ1-1, with D possibly being TRBD1 (5 bases). Germline assignment: CDR1 WNHNN and CDR2 SYGVQD (reference sequence). Trimming stripped 5 bases from V and 3 bases from J, with 16 bases between. This CDR3 is 15 amino acids long. DNA for the CDR3: TGCGCCAGCAGTTCGGAAGATAGGGGTGACACTGAAGCTTTCTTT. Translating gives CASSSEDRGDTEAFF.

The chain recombines TRBV19 with TRBJ2-7; a weak D match, TRBD1 (5 bases). Trimming removed 5 bases at V and 3 bases at J, with 11 bases between. This CDR3 has 13 residues. Per the germline V gene, CDR1 is LNHDA and CDR2 is SQIVND (reference sequence). This CDR3 reads CASSQGYGYEQYF. The CDR3 nucleotides read TGTGCCAGTAGTCAGGGCTACGGCTACGAGCAGTACTTC.

The chain uses TRBV12-3 or TRBV12-4 and TRBJ2-7; unclear D gene. The CDR3 covers 12 residues. V was shortened by 5 bases and J by 5 bases, with 10 bases between the two germline ends. The CDR3 nucleotides are TGTGCCAGCAGTCCGATTGAGGACGAGCAGTACTTC. This translates into CASSPIEDEQYF.

The chain links TRBV18 to TRBJ2-7; the D gene is possibly TRBD1 (6 bases). Germline values: CDR1 KGHSH, CDR2 LQKENI. This CDR3 has 15 residues. V was pared by 5 bases and J by 3 bases, with 17 bases between. The CDR3 nucleotides are TGTGCCAGCTCAGCCTATCAGGGGTCACACTACGAGCAGTACTTC. Encoded protein: CASSAYQGSHYEQYF. Full variable domain (rest looked up from reference TRBV18 and TRBJ2-7): NAGVMQNPRHLVRRRGQEARLRCSPMKGHSHVYWYRQLPEEGLKFMVYLQKENIIDESGMPKERFSAEFPKEGPSILRIQQVVRGDSAAYFCASSAYQGSHYEQYFGPGTRLTVT.

This clone was seen just once. The V and J genes are TRBV9 and TRBJ2-7; 11 bases map to TRBD2. The CDR3 contains 18 residues. Germline V gene lookup returns CDR1 SGDLS and CDR2 YYNGEE. J gave up 5 bases and V 3 bases, and 16 bases lay outside the gene matches. CDR3 sequence reads: CASSAFSVTSGKYNEQYF. CDR3 in DNA: TGTGCCAGCAGCGCGTTTTCAGTGACTAGCGGGAAATACAACGAGCAGTACTTC.

A word on this clone: Other DNA sequences in this sample translate to the same CDR3. CDR3 sequence reads: CASSLAGGDNEQFF. CDR3 DNA: TGTGCCAGCAGTTTGGCAGGCGGGGACAATGAGCAGTTCTTC. J is TRBJ2-1 and V is TRBV28; D perhaps matches TRBD2 (6 bases). The V end lost 3 bases, the J end lost 5 bases, and 11 bases lay between the germline ends. CDR3 length equals 14 residues. The germline CDR1 and CDR2 sequences are MDHEN and SYDVKM.

This chain connects TRBV3-1 (or the pseudogene TRBV3-2) to TRBJ2-5; no reliable D call. V was clipped by 0 bases and J by 5 bases, with 4 bases between them. The CDR3 sequence is 12 residues long. In germline, CDR1 is LGHDT, CDR2 YNNKEL (reference sequence). The CDR3 bases are TGTGCCAGCAGCCAAGATTCGGAGACCCAGTACTTC. It translates to CASSQDSETQYF.

The rearrangement joins TRBV24-1 to TRBJ2-7; 12 nucleotides match TRBD2. Germline-derived CDR1 and CDR2 are KGHDR and SFDVKD. With 12 bases clipped from V and 5 bases from J, the junction kept 7 bases outside the gene matches. The CDR3 is 13 residues long. The CDR3 here is CAALGLAGHEQYF. The CDR3 DNA sequence: TGTGCCGCCCTAGGACTAGCGGGACACGAGCAGTACTTC.